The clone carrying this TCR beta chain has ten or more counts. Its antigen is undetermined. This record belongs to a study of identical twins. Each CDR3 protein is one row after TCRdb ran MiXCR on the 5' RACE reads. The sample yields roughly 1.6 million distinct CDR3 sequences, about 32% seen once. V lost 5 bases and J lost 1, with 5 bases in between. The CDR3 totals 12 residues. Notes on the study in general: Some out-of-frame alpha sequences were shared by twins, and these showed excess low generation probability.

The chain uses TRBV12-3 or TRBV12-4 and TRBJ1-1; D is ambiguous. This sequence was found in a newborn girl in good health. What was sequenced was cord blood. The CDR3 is CASSSRNTEAFF. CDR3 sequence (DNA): TGTGCCAGCAGTAGCCGGAACACTGAAGCTTTCTTT.